The next 5 T cell receptor beta chains were all read from a single sample in a study of cytomegalovirus exposure and HLA in healthy donors. Here immunoSEQ multiplex PCR was the method, and the copy in TCRdb shows in-frame clones only, minus some. Here the sample spans about 160,000 clones, 85% being singletons. Sequencing was done on a sample of PBMCs. These receptors all come from a man between 25 and 39 years old in good health and CMV-seropositive.

This clone is a singleton in its sample. The chain employs TRBV7-2 and TRBJ2-3; 10 nucleotides agree with TRBD2. This CDR3 is 16 amino acids long. Losses at the gene ends were 5 bases for V and 6 bases for J; bases not matched to a gene: 11. Germline CDR1 SGHTA, CDR2 FQGNSA. The CDR3 sequence: CASSPTTSGEGDTQYF. DNA of the CDR3: TGTGCCAGCAGCCCGACTACTAGCGGGGAGGGGGATACGCAGTATTTT.

The chain couples TRBV7-2 to TRBJ2-5; possibly TRBD1 for D (5 bases). Deletions cut 2 bases from V and 1 base from J, with 8 bases between. Germline CDR1 is SGHTA and CDR2 is FQGNSA. The CDR3 loop spans 14 amino acids. The CDR3, as DNA: TGTGCCAGCAGCTTACAGGGTTCCCAAGAGACCCAGTACTTC. This translates into CASSLQGSQETQYF.

The CDR3 is CASSQEVWGPREAFF. The CDR3 nucleotides read TGCGCCAGCAGCCAAGAGGTATGGGGGCCCCGTGAAGCTTTCTTT. V is TRBV4-3 and J is TRBJ1-1, with a tentative D call TRBD1 (6 bases). Trimming shortened V by 0 bases and J by 7 bases, and 15 bases separated the two germline ends. This CDR3 spans 15 amino acids. The germline V gene encodes CDR1 LGHNA and CDR2 YSLEER.

This clone turned up a few times. This chain links TRBV4-2 with TRBJ1-2; tentative D call: TRBD1 (5 bases). Germline V CDR1 and CDR2: LGHNA, YNFKEQ. Between the trimmed V and J ends, which lost 0 bases and 7 bases, there was a span of 18 bases. The CDR3 runs 16 residues. CDR3 coding DNA: TGTGCCAGCAGCCAAGATTCGCGGGGGGAAGACGGTGGCTACACCTTC. This gives the protein CASSQDSRGEDGGYTF.

The chain links TRBV5-4 to TRBJ2-7; TRBD2 matches 7 bases. Germline CDR1 and CDR2: SGHNT and YYREEE (reference sequence). This CDR3 is built from 13 residues. CDR3 sequence: CAMGGGPSYEQYF. In DNA, the CDR3 is TGTGCTATGGGGGGGGGACCTTCCTACGAGCAGTACTTC.